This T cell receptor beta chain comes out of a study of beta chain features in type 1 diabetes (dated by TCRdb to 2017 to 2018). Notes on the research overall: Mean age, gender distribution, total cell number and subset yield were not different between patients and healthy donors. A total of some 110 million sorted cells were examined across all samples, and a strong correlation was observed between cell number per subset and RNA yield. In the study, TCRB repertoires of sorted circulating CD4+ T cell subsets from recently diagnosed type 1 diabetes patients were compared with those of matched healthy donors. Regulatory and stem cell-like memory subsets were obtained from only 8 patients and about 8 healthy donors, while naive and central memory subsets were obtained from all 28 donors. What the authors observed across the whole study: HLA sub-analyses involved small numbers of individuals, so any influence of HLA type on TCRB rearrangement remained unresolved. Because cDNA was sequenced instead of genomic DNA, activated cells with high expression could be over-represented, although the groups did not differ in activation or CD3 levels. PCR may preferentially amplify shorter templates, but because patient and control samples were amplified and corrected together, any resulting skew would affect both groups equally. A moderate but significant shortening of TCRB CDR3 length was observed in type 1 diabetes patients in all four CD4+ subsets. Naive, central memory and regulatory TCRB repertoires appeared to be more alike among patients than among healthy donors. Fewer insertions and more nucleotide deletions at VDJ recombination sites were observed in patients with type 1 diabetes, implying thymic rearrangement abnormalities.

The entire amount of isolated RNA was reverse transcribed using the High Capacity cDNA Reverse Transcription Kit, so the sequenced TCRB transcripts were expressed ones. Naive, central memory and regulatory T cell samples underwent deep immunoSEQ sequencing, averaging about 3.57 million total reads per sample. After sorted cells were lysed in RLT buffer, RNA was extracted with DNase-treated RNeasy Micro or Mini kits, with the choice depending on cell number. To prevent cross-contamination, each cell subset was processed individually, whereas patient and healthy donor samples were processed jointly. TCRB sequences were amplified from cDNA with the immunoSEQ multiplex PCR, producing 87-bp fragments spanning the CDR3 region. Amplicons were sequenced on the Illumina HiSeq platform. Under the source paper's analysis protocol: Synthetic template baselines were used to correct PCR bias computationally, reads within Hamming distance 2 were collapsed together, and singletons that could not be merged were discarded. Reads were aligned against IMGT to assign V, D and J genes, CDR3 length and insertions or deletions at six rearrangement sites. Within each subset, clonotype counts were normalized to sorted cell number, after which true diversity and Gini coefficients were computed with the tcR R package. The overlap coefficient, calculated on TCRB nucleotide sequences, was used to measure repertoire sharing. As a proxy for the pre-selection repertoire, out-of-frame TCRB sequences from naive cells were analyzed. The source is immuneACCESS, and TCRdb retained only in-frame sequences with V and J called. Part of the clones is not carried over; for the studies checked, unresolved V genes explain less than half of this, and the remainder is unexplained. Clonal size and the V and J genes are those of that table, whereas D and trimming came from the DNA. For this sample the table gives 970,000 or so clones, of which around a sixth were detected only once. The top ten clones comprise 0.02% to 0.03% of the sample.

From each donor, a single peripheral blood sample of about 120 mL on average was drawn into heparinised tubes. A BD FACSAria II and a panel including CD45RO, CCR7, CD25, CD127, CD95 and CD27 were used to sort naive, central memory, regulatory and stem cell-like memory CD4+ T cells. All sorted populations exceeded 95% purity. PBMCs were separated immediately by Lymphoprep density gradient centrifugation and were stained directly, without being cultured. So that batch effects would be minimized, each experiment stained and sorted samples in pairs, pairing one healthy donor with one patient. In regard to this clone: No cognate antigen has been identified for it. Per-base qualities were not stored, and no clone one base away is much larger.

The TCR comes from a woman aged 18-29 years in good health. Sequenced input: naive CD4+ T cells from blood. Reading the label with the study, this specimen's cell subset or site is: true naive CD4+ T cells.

The sequence in DNA is TGTGCCAGCAGCTTTAGCGGGAGGATATTAAATGAGCAGTTCTTC. Translated, it reads CASSFSGRILNEQFF. Recombination linked TRBV7-2 to TRBJ2-1; 10 central nucleotides agree with TRBD2. CDR1 and CDR2, looked up from the germline V gene, are SGHTA and FQGNSA. The junction shows trimming of 3 bases on V and 7 bases on J, and the gene matches do not reach 6 bases of it. From cysteine to phenylalanine, the CDR3 is 15 amino acids long. Only CDR3 DNA is held: 45 bases, read in frame from base 1.